Listed below are T cell receptor beta chains from one sample, sequenced in a study of blood T cell repertoires in COVID-19. Here immunoSEQ multiplex PCR was the method, and the copy in TCRdb shows in-frame clones only, minus some. This sample yields 310,000 or so clones, of which roughly nine tenths are seen a single time; roughly 6.3% belongs to the top ten. The sample taken for sequencing was PBMCs or T cells enriched from blood (not recorded which). The source is a woman aged 40 to 49 who had recovered from COVID-19. Each CDR3 is given with its conserved first and last residue. D genes are given only for firm matches. Size tells how often a clone was seen (once, few, many) or the class of an expanded clone, and some rows leave it out.

clone size: -
D gene: -
J gene: TRBJ2-2
CDR3 length: 15
V gene: TRBV5-1
CDR3 protein: CASSLSLINTGELFF
CDR3 DNA: TGCGCCAGCAGCTTGAGTCTAATTAACACCGGGGAGCTGTTTTTT

clone size: -
D gene: TRBD1
J gene: TRBJ2-5
CDR3 length: 14
V gene: TRBV2
CDR3 protein: CASSVDRGRETQYF
CDR3 DNA: TGTGCCAGCAGTGTTGACAGGGGGCGTGAGACCCAGTACTTC

clone size: -
D gene: -
J gene: TRBJ2-7
CDR3 length: 16
V gene: TRBV11-2
CDR3 protein: CASSLDGGAKVHEQYF
CDR3 DNA: TGTGCCAGCAGCTTAGATGGAGGCGCAAAAGTCCACGAGCAGTACTTC

clone size: -
D gene: -
J gene: TRBJ2-7
CDR3 length: 14
V gene: TRBV6-5
CDR3 protein: CASSYRGRGYEQYF
CDR3 DNA: TGTGCCAGCAGTTATCGTGGGAGGGGGTACGAGCAGTACTTC

clone size: -
D gene: -
J gene: TRBJ2-2
CDR3 length: 14
V gene: TRBV6-2/TRBV6-3
CDR3 protein: CASSLTGDTGELFF
CDR3 DNA: TGTGCCAGCAGCCTCACGGGGGACACCGGGGAGCTGTTTTTT

clone size: -
D gene: -
J gene: TRBJ1-1
CDR3 length: 13
V gene: TRBV9
CDR3 protein: CASSVEGGDEAFF
CDR3 DNA: TGTGCCAGCAGCGTAGAAGGCGGGGATGAAGCTTTCTTT

clone size: -
D gene: -
J gene: TRBJ2-6
CDR3 length: 19
V gene: TRBV24-1
CDR3 protein: CATSGTQGTTFSGANVLTF
CDR3 DNA: TGTGCCACCTCCGGGACGCAGGGGACTACTTTCTCTGGGGCCAACGTCCTGACTTTC

clone size: -
D gene: TRBD2
J gene: TRBJ2-5
CDR3 length: 12
V gene: TRBV10-3
CDR3 protein: CASREGSSAQYF
CDR3 DNA: TGTGCCTCGAGGGAGGGATCCTCGGCCCAGTACTTC

clone size: -
D gene: -
J gene: TRBJ1-5
CDR3 length: 14
V gene: TRBV15
CDR3 protein: CATSRDTDGQPQHF
CDR3 DNA: TGTGCCACCAGCAGAGATACAGACGGCCAGCCCCAGCATTTT

clone size: -
D gene: -
J gene: TRBJ2-7
CDR3 length: 15
V gene: TRBV6-5
CDR3 protein: CASSPRGALFYEQYF
CDR3 DNA: TGTGCCAGCAGCCCGCGCGGGGCCCTTTTCTACGAGCAGTACTTC

clone size: -
D gene: -
J gene: TRBJ1-6
CDR3 length: 16
V gene: TRBV6-6
CDR3 protein: CASISGGAGYNSPLHF
CDR3 DNA: TGTGCCAGCATCTCCGGGGGGGCCGGTTATAATTCACCCCTCCACTTT

clone size: -
D gene: -
J gene: TRBJ2-3
CDR3 length: 12
V gene: TRBV19
CDR3 protein: CASSMQGDTQYF
CDR3 DNA: TGTGCCAGTAGTATGCAGGGGGATACGCAGTATTTT

clone size: -
D gene: -
J gene: TRBJ1-1
CDR3 length: 14
V gene: TRBV6-5
CDR3 protein: CASTAGAGDTEAFF
CDR3 DNA: TGTGCCAGCACCGCCGGGGCGGGGGACACTGAAGCTTTCTTT

clone size: -
D gene: -
J gene: TRBJ2-7
CDR3 length: 13
V gene: TRBV27
CDR3 protein: CASSPGDSYEQYF
CDR3 DNA: TGTGCCAGCAGTCCCGGCGACAGCTACGAGCAGTACTTC

clone size: -
D gene: -
J gene: TRBJ1-4
CDR3 length: 15
V gene: TRBV11-2
CDR3 protein: CASSSQQGSKEKLFF
CDR3 DNA: TGTGCCAGCAGCTCGCAACAGGGATCCAAGGAAAAACTGTTTTTT

clone size: -
D gene: -
J gene: TRBJ2-7
CDR3 length: 13
V gene: TRBV10-1
CDR3 protein: CASSPQVSYEQYF
CDR3 DNA: TGCGCCAGCAGCCCACAGGTATCCTACGAGCAGTACTTC

clone size: once
D gene: -
J gene: TRBJ2-2
CDR3 length: 13
V gene: TRBV29-1
CDR3 protein: CSVSRENTGELFF
CDR3 DNA: TGCAGCGTTTCACGGGAGAACACCGGGGAGCTGTTTTTT

clone size: -
D gene: -
J gene: TRBJ1-2
CDR3 length: 12
V gene: TRBV28
CDR3 protein: CASSPPLRGYTF
CDR3 DNA: TGTGCCAGCAGTCCGCCGCTGAGGGGCTACACCTTC

clone size: -
D gene: -
J gene: TRBJ1-2
CDR3 length: 15
V gene: TRBV6-5
CDR3 protein: CASSSSDSHYYGYTF
CDR3 DNA: TGTGCCAGCAGTTCATCTGACAGCCATTACTATGGCTACACCTTC

clone size: -
D gene: -
J gene: TRBJ2-3
CDR3 length: 14
V gene: TRBV18
CDR3 protein: CASSPYGSVDTQYF
CDR3 DNA: TGTGCCAGCTCACCATACGGTAGCGTAGATACGCAGTATTTT

clone size: -
D gene: TRBD1
J gene: TRBJ2-1
CDR3 length: 16
V gene: TRBV9
CDR3 protein: CASSPGGTGSYNEQFF
CDR3 DNA: TGTGCCAGCAGCCCGGGCGGGACAGGGTCTTACAATGAGCAGTTCTTC

clone size: -
D gene: -
J gene: TRBJ2-7
CDR3 length: 13
V gene: TRBV2
CDR3 protein: CASSVVWAREQYF
CDR3 DNA: TGTGCCAGCAGTGTGGTTTGGGCTCGCGAGCAGTACTTC

clone size: -
D gene: -
J gene: TRBJ1-1
CDR3 length: 13
V gene: TRBV7-6
CDR3 protein: CASSRQDNTEAFF
CDR3 DNA: TGTGCCAGCAGCCGACAGGACAACACTGAAGCTTTCTTT

clone size: -
D gene: -
J gene: TRBJ2-2
CDR3 length: 19
V gene: TRBV28
CDR3 protein: CASSSSTLGAEPNTGELFF
CDR3 DNA: TGTGCCAGCAGTTCCTCTACCCTGGGGGCAGAGCCGAACACCGGGGAGCTGTTTTTT

clone size: -
D gene: -
J gene: TRBJ2-7
CDR3 length: 14
V gene: TRBV18
CDR3 protein: CASSPQGASYEQYF
CDR3 DNA: TGTGCCAGCTCACCACAGGGAGCCTCCTACGAGCAGTACTTC

clone size: -
D gene: TRBD2
J gene: TRBJ2-7
CDR3 length: 13
V gene: TRBV7-9
CDR3 protein: CASSTSGAREQYF
CDR3 DNA: TGTGCCAGCAGCACCAGCGGGGCCCGCGAGCAGTACTTC

clone size: -
D gene: TRBD1
J gene: TRBJ1-3
CDR3 length: 14
V gene: TRBV7-2
CDR3 protein: CASSLQGAGNTIYF
CDR3 DNA: TGTGCCAGCAGCTTACAGGGGGCTGGAAACACCATATATTTT

clone size: -
D gene: -
J gene: TRBJ2-7
CDR3 length: 14
V gene: TRBV3-1/TRBV3-2
CDR3 protein: CASSQGRITYEQYF
CDR3 DNA: TGTGCCAGCAGCCAAGGGCGGATTACCTACGAGCAGTACTTC

clone size: -
D gene: -
J gene: TRBJ2-3
CDR3 length: 17
V gene: TRBV21-1
CDR3 protein: CASSKSRQPQSTDTQYF
CDR3 DNA: TGTGCCAGCAGCAAAAGCAGACAGCCACAAAGCACAGATACGCAGTATTTT

clone size: once
D gene: TRBD2
J gene: TRBJ2-7
CDR3 length: 14
V gene: TRBV27
CDR3 protein: CASSPRGGLYEQYF
CDR3 DNA: TGTGCCAGCAGTCCTCGGGGGGGCCTCTACGAGCAGTACTTC

clone size: few
D gene: TRBD1
J gene: TRBJ1-2
CDR3 length: 16
V gene: TRBV27
CDR3 protein: CASSPRDRVVGGGYTF
CDR3 DNA: TGTGCCAGCAGTCCCCGGGACAGGGTGGTTGGTGGTGGCTACACCTTC

clone size: -
D gene: TRBD2
J gene: TRBJ2-1
CDR3 length: 15
V gene: TRBV7-3
CDR3 protein: CASSLDLAGFNEQFF
CDR3 DNA: TGTGCCAGCAGCTTAGACCTAGCGGGTTTCAATGAGCAGTTCTTC

clone size: few
D gene: TRBD2
J gene: TRBJ2-2
CDR3 length: 17
V gene: TRBV24-1
CDR3 protein: CATSHSGTSTNTGELFF
CDR3 DNA: TGTGCCACCAGCCACTCCGGGACTAGTACGAACACCGGGGAGCTGTTTTTT

clone size: -
D gene: TRBD2
J gene: TRBJ2-3
CDR3 length: 14
V gene: TRBV6-5
CDR3 protein: CASRGSSGSDTQYF
CDR3 DNA: TGTGCCAGCAGGGGGTCTAGCGGCTCAGATACGCAGTATTTT

clone size: -
D gene: TRBD1
J gene: TRBJ1-4
CDR3 length: 14
V gene: TRBV4-3
CDR3 protein: CASSRGTAAEKLFF
CDR3 DNA: TGCGCCAGCAGCCGGGGGACAGCGGCTGAAAAACTGTTTTTT

clone size: -
D gene: -
J gene: TRBJ2-7
CDR3 length: 14
V gene: TRBV30
CDR3 protein: CAWSAAGSYYEQYF
CDR3 DNA: TGTGCCTGGAGCGCAGCAGGCTCTTACTACGAGCAGTACTTC

clone size: -
D gene: TRBD2
J gene: TRBJ2-1
CDR3 length: 17
V gene: TRBV4-3
CDR3 protein: CASSQGPSGSVVHEQFF
CDR3 DNA: TGCGCCAGCAGCCAAGGACCTAGCGGGAGTGTCGTCCATGAGCAGTTCTTC

clone size: -
D gene: TRBD2
J gene: TRBJ2-1
CDR3 length: 15
V gene: TRBV5-1
CDR3 protein: CASSLVTSGYNEQFF
CDR3 DNA: TGCGCCAGCAGCTTGGTCACTAGCGGATACAATGAGCAGTTCTTC

clone size: -
D gene: TRBD1
J gene: TRBJ1-2
CDR3 length: 12
V gene: TRBV2
CDR3 protein: CASREGAYGYTF
CDR3 DNA: TGTGCCAGCAGAGAGGGGGCTTATGGCTACACCTTC

clone size: -
D gene: -
J gene: TRBJ1-2
CDR3 length: 12
V gene: TRBV5-1
CDR3 protein: CASSEQGYGYTF
CDR3 DNA: TGCGCCAGCAGCGAACAGGGCTATGGCTACACCTTC

clone size: -
D gene: TRBD1
J gene: TRBJ2-7
CDR3 length: 14
V gene: TRBV7-9
CDR3 protein: CATARGTGGYEQYF
CDR3 DNA: TGTGCCACCGCCCGAGGGACAGGAGGCTACGAGCAGTACTTC

clone size: -
D gene: -
J gene: TRBJ2-3
CDR3 length: 15
V gene: TRBV7-6
CDR3 protein: CASSLVAESTDTQYF
CDR3 DNA: TGTGCCAGCAGCTTAGTGGCGGAATCCACAGATACGCAGTATTTT

clone size: -
D gene: -
J gene: TRBJ2-5
CDR3 length: 14
V gene: TRBV7-2
CDR3 protein: CASSLAAAKETQYF
CDR3 DNA: TGTGCCAGCAGCTTAGCCGCGGCCAAAGAGACCCAGTACTTC

clone size: -
D gene: TRBD1
J gene: TRBJ2-5
CDR3 length: 13
V gene: TRBV11-2
CDR3 protein: CASRGQLKETQYF
CDR3 DNA: TGTGCCAGCAGGGGACAGCTAAAAGAGACCCAGTACTTC

clone size: -
D gene: -
J gene: TRBJ1-1
CDR3 length: 15
V gene: TRBV19
CDR3 protein: CATTSTPQGNTEAFF
CDR3 DNA: TGTGCCACTACCTCTACCCCCCAGGGGAACACTGAAGCTTTCTTT

clone size: -
D gene: -
J gene: TRBJ1-1
CDR3 length: 14
V gene: TRBV28
CDR3 protein: CASSLYSGNTEAFF
CDR3 DNA: TGTGCCAGCAGTTTATATTCCGGGAACACTGAAGCTTTCTTT

clone size: -
D gene: -
J gene: TRBJ2-5
CDR3 length: 14
V gene: TRBV29-1
CDR3 protein: CSVGDRSMQETQYF
CDR3 DNA: TGCAGCGTTGGTGACAGGAGTATGCAAGAGACCCAGTACTTC

clone size: -
D gene: TRBD1
J gene: TRBJ1-4
CDR3 length: 14
V gene: TRBV6-2/TRBV6-3
CDR3 protein: CASSRQGADEKLFF
CDR3 DNA: TGTGCCAGCAGCCGACAGGGGGCGGACGAAAAACTGTTTTTT

clone size: -
D gene: -
J gene: TRBJ1-4
CDR3 length: 15
V gene: TRBV3-1/TRBV3-2
CDR3 protein: CASSQGGRGYEKLFF
CDR3 DNA: TGTGCCAGCAGCCAGGGCGGAAGGGGGTATGAAAAACTGTTTTTT

clone size: -
D gene: -
J gene: TRBJ1-2
CDR3 length: 14
V gene: TRBV28
CDR3 protein: CASSLELHGRSYTF
CDR3 DNA: TGTGCCAGCAGTTTGGAGCTCCATGGTAGGAGCTACACCTTC

clone size: -
D gene: -
J gene: TRBJ1-5
CDR3 length: 11
V gene: TRBV5-1
CDR3 protein: CASRTRQPQHF
CDR3 DNA: TGCGCCAGCAGAACCAGGCAGCCCCAGCATTTT